These T cell receptor beta chains were read from a single sample in a study of PD-L1 blockade in urothelial cancer. Clones were read by immunoSEQ multiplex PCR, and TCRdb kept only the in-frame ones, dropping some. Of 15,000 or so clones listed, around 89% are singletons. This specimen was PBMCs, taken around atezolizumab (anti-PD-L1) treatment. These receptors were taken from a man between 65 and 79 years old with urothelial cancer. CDR3s include the opening cysteine and the closing phenylalanine or tryptophan. Fields, in order: clone size, D gene, V gene, CDR3 protein. The D gene is left open where the match is weak. Clone size is not always given. Where it is, it says once, few, many or a class for expanded clones.

size: .; D: .; V: TRBV9; CDR3: CASSVGSGYTGELFF
size: .; D: TRBD1; V: TRBV6-6; CDR3: CASTTRQGADTGELFF
size: .; D: TRBD1; V: TRBV29-1; CDR3: CSATLGTGTLREQYF
size: .; D: TRBD1; V: TRBV4-1; CDR3: CASSQDLRQGLATSYNEQFF
size: .; D: TRBD1; V: TRBV5-1; CDR3: CASSVGTGGHMNTEAFF
size: once; D: .; V: TRBV10-1; CDR3: CASSESLGSHNEQFF
size: .; D: .; V: TRBV6-1; CDR3: CASSDVQGSSNEKLFF
size: .; D: TRBD2; V: TRBV4-1; CDR3: CASSYGAGGTGANVLTF
size: .; D: .; V: TRBV19; CDR3: CASSRGKAEAFF
size: once; D: .; V: TRBV7-8; CDR3: CASSYTLGAGGYTF
size: .; D: TRBD1; V: TRBV2; CDR3: CASLFDRGGTDTQYF
size: .; D: TRBD1; V: TRBV6-6; CDR3: CASSPTGVAGNTIYF
size: .; D: TRBD2; V: TRBV18; CDR3: CASSPSQGGDYEQYF
size: .; D: TRBD1; V: TRBV4-1; CDR3: CASSLSSGQTYEQYF
size: .; D: TRBD1; V: TRBV27; CDR3: CASSPFGTGVIHEQYF
size: .; D: .; V: TRBV30; CDR3: CAFLAAGERGGANVLTF
size: .; D: .; V: TRBV5-1; CDR3: CASSLEESSYNEQFF
size: .; D: .; V: TRBV2; CDR3: CASSETSSYNSPLHF
size: .; D: TRBD1; V: TRBV5-1; CDR3: CASSPAGTGETQYF
size: once; D: TRBD2; V: TRBV2; CDR3: CASAGLAGLDTGELFF
size: .; D: .; V: TRBV19; CDR3: CASSPRTANTEAFF
size: .; D: .; V: TRBV9; CDR3: CASSPTDTGNTIYF
size: once; D: .; V: TRBV7-6; CDR3: CASSLSRGPYNEQFF
size: .; D: TRBD1; V: TRBV10-3; CDR3: CAASGQSSSYEQYF
size: .; D: TRBD2; V: TRBV2; CDR3: CASNPAGWGTDTQYF
size: few; D: TRBD1; V: TRBV5-1; CDR3: CASSFWDRFNSPLHF
size: .; D: TRBD1; V: TRBV28; CDR3: CASRTGGRDQPQHF
size: .; D: .; V: TRBV4-1; CDR3: CASSQDHTDTQYF
size: .; D: .; V: TRBV11-1; CDR3: CASSRTDVGNTIYF
size: .; D: .; V: TRBV5-8; CDR3: CASSLVGLGEETQYF
size: few; D: .; V: TRBV4-1; CDR3: CASSQDLRGGTTITDTQYF
size: .; D: .; V: TRBV10-3; CDR3: CAIREGGHLVYNEQFF
size: once; D: .; V: TRBV7-9; CDR3: CASSLEKQGSYEQYF
size: .; D: .; V: TRBV10-3; CDR3: CAISSVGQVETQYF
size: .; D: .; V: TRBV12-5; CDR3: CASGIKDLLNTEAFF
size: .; D: .; V: TRBV19; CDR3: CASSLGGGPNTEAFF
size: once; D: TRBD1; V: TRBV9; CDR3: CASSVAQRDRLQVSNVLTF
size: .; D: .; V: TRBV28; CDR3: CASSLSGNTEAFF
size: once; D: .; V: TRBV19; CDR3: CASSIKTRDDSNQPQHF
size: few; D: .; V: TRBV6-1; CDR3: CASSEFPGKSQPQHF
size: large; D: .; V: TRBV6-6; CDR3: CASSLGAAFLPQHF
size: .; D: TRBD1; V: TRBV14; CDR3: CASSQGRGPPRDTQYF
size: .; D: .; V: TRBV28; CDR3: CASRDRGGMAGELFF
size: .; D: .; V: TRBV7-2; CDR3: CASSLAGPGTQYF
size: .; D: .; V: TRBV6-1; CDR3: CASSNYRDGAEAFF
size: .; D: .; V: TRBV23-1; CDR3: CASSQSGSYEQYF
size: .; D: .; V: TRBV6-5; CDR3: CASSYSVGVIFTEAFF
size: once; D: TRBD1; V: TRBV30; CDR3: CAWRDYRGLFYEQYF
size: .; D: TRBD1; V: TRBV5-4; CDR3: CASSGTGGGKLFF
size: .; D: .; V: TRBV27; CDR3: CASSLNRMTGELFF
size: .; D: .; V: TRBV11-2; CDR3: CASSPKGRRTDTQYF
size: .; D: .; V: TRBV1; CDR3: CTSSQDSGSATNEKLFF
size: .; D: TRBD1; V: TRBV5-1; CDR3: CASSSGSGGGSPLHF
size: once; D: TRBD2; V: TRBV11-2; CDR3: CASRSSGGAETQYF
size: .; D: TRBD1; V: TRBV6-6; CDR3: CATRGRGETQYF